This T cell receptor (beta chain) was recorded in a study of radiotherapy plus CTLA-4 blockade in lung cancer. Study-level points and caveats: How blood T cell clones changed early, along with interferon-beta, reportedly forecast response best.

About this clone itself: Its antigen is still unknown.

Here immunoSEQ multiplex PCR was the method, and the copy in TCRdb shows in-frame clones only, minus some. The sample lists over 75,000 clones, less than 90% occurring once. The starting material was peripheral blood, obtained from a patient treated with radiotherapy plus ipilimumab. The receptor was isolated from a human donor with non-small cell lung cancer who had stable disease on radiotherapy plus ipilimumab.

CDR3 sequence (DNA): TGTGCCAGCAGCCGCTCGGGAGATACGCAGTATTTT. It yields the protein CASSRSGDTQYF. J is TRBJ2-3 and V is TRBV7-4; the D is unclear. Trimming stripped 5 bases from V and 5 bases from J, with 8 bases between. Germline CDR1 reads SGHVT; CDR2 reads SQSDAQ. The CDR3 consists of 12 residues.